This T cell receptor (beta chain) was profiled in a study of cytomegalovirus exposure and HLA in healthy donors. Study-wide results and limits: Some TCR beta chains (around 180 of them) were listed as cytomegalovirus-associated.

Details on this clone: Its antigen is not known.

PCR amplification relied on 60 Vbeta primers (plus 13 Jbeta primers). Clones were sequenced by immunoSEQ multiplex PCR, and TCRdb holds only the in-frame ones, with some missing. This sample's clone table lists approximately 82,000 clones. The source material was PBMCs. This TCR was recovered from a woman in her sixties or seventies in good health and CMV-seronegative.

The CDR3, as DNA: TGTGCCAGCAGCTTAGGGCAGGGGGCCCAGGGGACAGATACGCAGTATTTT. Amino acid sequence: CASSLGQGAQGTDTQYF. The chain is built from TRBV11-2 and TRBJ2-3; 8 bases are shared with TRBD1. Trimming took 1 base from V and 3 from J; bases not matched to a gene: 9. This CDR3 comprises 17 residues. Germline CDR1 and CDR2: SGHAT and FQNNGV.